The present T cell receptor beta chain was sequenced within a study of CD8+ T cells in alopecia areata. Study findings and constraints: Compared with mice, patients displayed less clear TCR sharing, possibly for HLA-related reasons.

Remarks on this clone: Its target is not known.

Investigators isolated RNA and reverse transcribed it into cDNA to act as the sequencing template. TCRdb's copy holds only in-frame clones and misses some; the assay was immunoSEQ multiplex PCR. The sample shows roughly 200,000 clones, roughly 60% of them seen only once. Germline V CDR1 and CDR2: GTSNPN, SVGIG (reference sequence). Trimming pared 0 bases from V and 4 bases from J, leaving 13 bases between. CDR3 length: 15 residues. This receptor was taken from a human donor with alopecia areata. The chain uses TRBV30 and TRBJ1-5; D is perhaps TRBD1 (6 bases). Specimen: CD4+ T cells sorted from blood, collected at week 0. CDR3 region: CAWSVGGHTNQPQHF. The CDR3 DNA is TGTGCCTGGAGTGTAGGGGGACACACAAATCAGCCCCAGCATTTT.